This passage covers 5 T cell receptor beta chains from one sample sequenced in a study of blood T cells in healthy people across ages. It was with a sample-barcoded 5' primer and a J-beta primer mix that a second PCR of roughly 7 to 11 cycles was run. TCRdb passed the 5' RACE reads through MiXCR, listing each CDR3 protein once. The sample yields some 930,000 distinct CDR3 sequences, 25% to 30% seen once. The same specimen was also included in a second study, on T cells of mothers and their children.

Sequenced sample: blood. The receptors here all came from a woman aged 40 to 50 in good health.

Concerning this clonotype itself: It may be a read error: a sequence one base away is much more abundant. The chain links TRBV5-1 to TRBJ2-5; TRBD1 or TRBD2 may be the D gene (5 bases each). CDR1 is SGHRS and CDR2 is YFSETQ in the germline V gene. The ends were cut back, 3 bases at V and 5 bases at J, with 14 bases in the middle. CDR3 length equals 14 residues. Here the CDR3 DNA reads TGCGCCAGCAGCTGGGATCCGGGGCCGGAGACCCAGTACTTC. This encodes CASSWDPGPETQYF.

The J gene is TRBJ1-1, the V gene TRBV29-1; 10 bases fit TRBD1. The ends lost 7 bases at V and 4 bases at J; junction bases unmatched: 12. Looked up from germline, CDR1 is SQVTM and CDR2 is ANQGSEA. The CDR3 has 15 amino acids. DNA for the CDR3: TGCAGCGCTGGAGAGACAGGGGGCCTTGGCACTGAAGCTTTCTTT. Amino acids: CSAGETGGLGTEAFF.

This clonotype appeared a few times. The DNA for the CDR3 is TGTGCCAGCAGTCTAACAGGAAATTCACCCCTCCACTTT. Translating it yields CASSLTGNSPLHF. The chain uses TRBV6-6 and TRBJ1-6; D is perhaps TRBD1 (5 bases). V was trimmed by 5 bases and J by 7 bases, leaving 9 bases between them. Germline V gene lookup returns CDR1 MNHNY and CDR2 SVGAGI (reference sequence). The CDR3 covers 13 residues.

Details on this clonotype: A read error may be the cause here, since a much bigger clone is one base away. The chain employs TRBV29-1 and TRBJ1-2; D perhaps matches TRBD1 (5 bases). V shed 6 bases and J shed 6 bases, with 17 bases lying between them. CDR3 length: 13 residues. The germline V gene encodes CDR1 SQVTM and CDR2 ANQGSEA. The CDR3 sequence is CSVPKGRRNGYTF. The DNA of the CDR3 is TGCAGCGTCCCCAAGGGGCGCCGCAATGGCTACACCTTC.

This clonotype came up many times. The V gene is TRBV27, the J gene TRBJ2-1, with D possibly matching TRBD2 (7 bases). The CDR3 runs to 14 residues. The germline V gene encodes CDR1 MNHEY and CDR2 SMNVEV (reference sequence). Trimming took off 6 bases at V and 5 bases at J, with 14 bases between the two ends. CDR3 in amino acids: CASRREGGDNEQFF. CDR3 nucleotides: TGTGCCAGCAGAAGGGAGGGGGGGGACAATGAGCAGTTCTTC.